The 32 T cell receptor beta chains below all came from one sample that was sequenced in a study of persistence of HIV-infected CD4 T cells. Sequencing used immunoSEQ version 4 in survey mode. Generated by immunoSEQ multiplex PCR, the TCRdb table keeps only in-frame clones and is missing some. This table has fewer than 30,000 clones, roughly four fifths appearing once. Stimulation used 8 to 10 ug/mL lysate from CMV-infected fibroblasts. Sorted nonresponding memory CD4+ T cells were CD40L-negative, CD69-negative, CD45RO-high. These receptors lack a known antigen. Sequencing used CD4+ T cells sorted from PBMCs after roughly 18-hour stimulation, obtained from a patient who received antiretroviral therapy. The receptors stem from an adult man with HIV who was CMV-seropositive.

The rearrangement links TRBV13 to TRBJ2-2; no clear D gene. Germline-derived CDR1 and CDR2 are PRHDT and FYEKMQ (reference sequence). The CDR3 is 14 residues long. Trimming stripped 1 base from V and 6 bases from J, with 9 bases between. The CDR3 DNA follows: TGTGCCAGCAGCTTAGAGGTGGTCCCCGGGGAGCTGTTTTTT. Translation: CASSLEVVPGELFF.

The J gene is TRBJ1-1, the V gene TRBV19; no clear D. The CDR3 has 15 amino acids. V lost 7 bases and J lost 1, with 16 bases in between. Germline values: CDR1 LNHDA, CDR2 SQIVND (reference sequence). The DNA of the CDR3 is TGTGCCAGTACCCTAGGCAGGCGGACGAACACTGAAGCTTTCTTT. Protein: CASTLGRRTNTEAFF.

V gene TRBV5-4 combines with J gene TRBJ2-2; perhaps TRBD1 as D (6 bases). This CDR3 region has 15 residues. V gave up 0 bases and J gave up 5 bases, with 11 bases separating them. Germline V CDR1 and CDR2: SGHNT, YYREEE (reference sequence). The CDR3 DNA is TGTGCCAGCAGCTTGGTCCAGGGGAATACCGGGGAGCTGTTTTTT. It yields the protein CASSLVQGNTGELFF.

In this sample, this clone turned up once. V gene TRBV6-4 combines with J gene TRBJ1-2; D is possibly TRBD1 (5 bases). V shed 5 bases and J shed 1 base, with 14 bases lying between them. Germline V gene sequence: CDR1 MRHNA, CDR2 SNTAGT. The CDR3 has 15 residues. This CDR3 reads CASSPVPGINYGYTF. In nucleotides, the CDR3 is TGTGCCAGCAGTCCCGTCCCAGGGATTAACTATGGCTACACCTTC.

V gene TRBV23-1 combines with J gene TRBJ2-1; no definite D call. TRBV23-1 is designated an ORF whose function remains uncertain. This CDR3 has 9 amino acids. V gave up 9 bases and J gave up 7 bases, with 4 bases separating them. The CDR3 region has the DNA TGCGCCAGGGTAAATGAGCAGTTCTTC. Protein product: CARVNEQFF.

The chain links TRBV6-5 to TRBJ2-1, with D possibly called TRBD1 or TRBD2 (5 bases each). Trimming cost V 5 bases and J 4 bases, with 9 bases left between them. This CDR3 has 13 residues. In germline, CDR1 is MNHEY, CDR2 SVGAGI. The CDR3 loop reads CASSPGPYNEQFF. In DNA form, the CDR3 reads TGTGCCAGCAGTCCGGGGCCATACAATGAGCAGTTCTTC.

The chain uses TRBV5-1 and TRBJ1-3; D possibly corresponds to TRBD1 (5 bases). The germline V gene has CDR1 SGHRS and CDR2 YFSETQ. The CDR3 sequence is 14 residues long. Trimming removed 5 bases from V and 7 bases from J, with 16 bases in between. The chain's CDR3 is CASRTVSWGNTIYF. In DNA form, the CDR3 reads TGCGCCAGCAGGACGGTTTCCTGGGGGAACACCATATATTTT.

The chain uses TRBV2 and TRBJ2-1; D unresolved. The germline V gene has CDR1 SNHLY and CDR2 FYNNEI. V lost 7 bases, J lost 0 bases, and 13 bases lay in between. The CDR3 is 15 amino acids. For the CDR3, the DNA is TGTGCCAGCACCCCGGAAGCCTTCTCCTACAATGAGCAGTTCTTC. It is translated as CASTPEAFSYNEQFF.

The CDR3 DNA sequence: TGTGCCAGCAGCCTGGTTAAAAATGGCTACACCTTC. Its translation is CASSLVKNGYTF. J is TRBJ1-2 and V is TRBV28; D is unresolved. The CDR3 is made up of 12 amino acids. CDR1 and CDR2 from the germline V gene are MDHEN and SYDVKM. Trimming left V 6 bases short and J 6 bases short, with 11 bases between.

This sequence joins TRBV4-1 and TRBJ1-4; 9 bases agree with TRBD1. The germline gives CDR1 MGHRA, CDR2 YSYEKL. Trimming at V came to 0 bases and at J to 5 bases, leaving 4 bases not matched to a gene. There are 16 residues in the CDR3. The CDR3 loop is CASSQEPGQGNEKLFF. The DNA of the CDR3 is TGCGCCAGCAGCCAAGAACCGGGACAGGGAAATGAAAAACTGTTTTTT.

The chain carries TRBV6-1 and TRBJ1-5; tentatively, D is TRBD1 (6 bases). The CDR3 runs to 17 residues. V was clipped by 2 bases and J by 2 bases, with 16 bases between them. Germline assignment: CDR1 MNHNS and CDR2 SASEGT. CDR3 sequence reads: CASSEHGARGGNQPQHF. CDR3 bases: TGTGCCAGCAGTGAACATGGGGCGAGGGGGGGCAATCAGCCCCAGCATTTT.

This chain connects TRBV5-1 to TRBJ2-3; TRBD1 agrees at 9 bases. V lost 0 bases and J lost 4; bases outside the gene matches: 3. Germline loops: CDR1 SGHRS, CDR2 YFSETQ. The CDR3 has 15 amino acids. In DNA form, the CDR3 reads TGCGCCAGCAGCTTGGAGGGGACAGGGCCAGATACGCAGTATTTT. Translated: CASSLEGTGPDTQYF. Full variable domain (remainder filled in from reference TRBV5-1 and TRBJ2-3): KAGVTQTPRYLIKTRGQQVTLSCSPISGHRSVSWYQQTPGQGLQFLFEYFSETQRNKGNFPGRFSGRQFSNSRSEMNVSTLELGDSALYLCASSLEGTGPDTQYFGPGTRLTVL.

The CDR3 region has the DNA TGTGCCATCAGCTACGGACAGGATAATTCACCCCTCCACTTT. It translates to CAISYGQDNSPLHF. This sequence joins TRBV10-3 and TRBJ1-6; TRBD1 matches 7 bases. The germline V gene has CDR1 ENHRY and CDR2 SYGVKD. The CDR3 runs to 14 residues. Trimming cost V 6 bases and J 5 bases; bases outside gene matches: 4.

The chain carries TRBV29-1 and TRBJ1-3, with a possible D match to TRBD1 (5 bases). Trimming shortened V by 3 bases and J by 4 bases, and 10 bases separated the two germline ends. This CDR3 is 13 amino acids long. Germline CDR1 and CDR2: SQVTM and ANQGSEA. CDR3: CSVEGTVGNTIYF. Here the CDR3 DNA reads TGCAGCGTTGAGGGGACGGTCGGAAACACCATATATTTT. Using reference TRBV29-1 and TRBJ1-3 for the parts outside the CDR3, the full variable domain is SAVISQKPSRDICQRGTSLTIQCQVDSQVTMMFWYRQQPGQSLTLIATANQGSEATYESGFVIDKFPISRPNLTFSTLTVSNMSPEDSSIYLCSVEGTVGNTIYFGEGSWLTVV.

This sequence joins TRBV10-3 and TRBJ2-1; the match to TRBD2 covers 8 bases. Germline CDR1 ENHRY, CDR2 SYGVKD. CDR3 size: 17 residues. V shed 0 bases and J 5 bases; nucleotides not matched to a gene: 9. CDR3 sequence: CAISESMGAGANNEQFF. The CDR3 DNA reads TGTGCCATCAGTGAGTCAATGGGAGCGGGGGCCAACAATGAGCAGTTCTTC.

This sequence joins TRBV7-3 and TRBJ2-6; D is unclear. This CDR3 is built from 13 residues. Trimming left V 6 bases short and J 0 bases short, with 3 bases between. In germline, CDR1 is SGHTA, CDR2 FQGTGA. The CDR3 bases are TGTGCCAGCAGGCGCTCTGGGGCCAACGTCCTGACTTTC. It codes for CASRRSGANVLTF.

This clone was detected a few times. The chain recombines TRBV6-6 with TRBJ1-2; 11 nucleotides align to TRBD1. From germline, CDR1 is MNHNY and CDR2 SVGAGI (reference sequence). J was trimmed by 8 bases and V by 11 bases; bases with no gene match: 7. The CDR3 is made up of 12 amino acids. DNA for the CDR3: TGTGCCGGCGCGGACAGGGGGCTAGGCTACACCTTC. Translation gives CAGADRGLGYTF.

This clone has only a few counts. Here the CDR3 reads CASSLSRGSTDTQYF. CDR3 nucleotide sequence: TGTGCCAGCAGCTTATCCAGGGGCAGCACAGATACGCAGTATTTT. V gene TRBV7-3 combines with J gene TRBJ2-3; TRBD1 might be the D (6 bases). This CDR3 spans 15 amino acids. Germline loops: CDR1 SGHTA, CDR2 FQGTGA. V was clipped by 2 bases and J by 0 bases, with 9 bases between them.

This clone was counted only a few times. This chain links TRBV10-3 with TRBJ2-7; D is unresolved. The V gene's germline CDR1 is ENHRY and CDR2 SYGVKD. V shed 8 bases and J shed 6 bases, with 11 bases lying between them. The CDR3 is 11 amino acids. CDR3 bases: TGTGCCATCGGGAACTCCGTCGAGCAGTACTTC. Amino acids: CAIGNSVEQYF.

This chain joins TRBV25-1 and TRBJ1-1, with D hard to call. CDR1 and CDR2 from the germline V gene are MGHDK and SYGVNS. This CDR3 has 15 amino acids. V was cut by 3 bases and J by 2 bases, with 13 bases left in between. The CDR3 spells CASSDPSGGNTEAFF. The CDR3 nucleotides are TGTGCCAGCAGTGACCCTTCGGGAGGTAACACTGAAGCTTTCTTT.

The V gene is TRBV5-1, the J gene TRBJ1-2, with 10 nucleotides matching TRBD1. V shed 4 bases and J 5 bases; nucleotides not matched to a gene: 8. The V gene's germline CDR1 is SGHRS and CDR2 YFSETQ. The CDR3 contains 15 residues. The CDR3 here is CASSPSRDRGYGYTF. The CDR3 bases are TGCGCCAGCAGCCCGAGCCGGGACAGGGGTTATGGCTACACCTTC.

This chain joins TRBV19 and TRBJ2-7; possible D gene TRBD1, 6 bases. The CDR3 contains 13 residues. V was clipped by 4 bases and J by 3 bases, with 10 bases between them. Germline CDR1 LNHDA, CDR2 SQIVND (reference sequence). The DNA of the CDR3 is TGTGCCAGTAGTAGGGAGACAGGCTACGAGCAGTACTTC. This encodes CASSRETGYEQYF.

This clone has a handful of counts. This chain connects TRBV7-2 to TRBJ2-6; D ambiguous. The CDR3 totals 16 residues. In germline, CDR1 is SGHTA, CDR2 FQGNSA. V was trimmed by 1 base and J by 3 bases, leaving 10 bases between them. CDR3 in amino acids: CASSLGSLGGANVLTF. In DNA form, the CDR3 reads TGTGCCAGCAGCTTAGGCTCGTTGGGTGGGGCCAACGTCCTGACTTTC.

This chain links TRBV21-1 with TRBJ1-4. TRBV21-1 is a known pseudogene. This CDR3 contains 15 residues. The CDR3 protein is CASSKIYGESEKLFF. CDR3 DNA sequence: TGTGCCAGCAGCAAAATTTACGGGGAGAGTGAAAAACTGTTTTTT.

J is TRBJ2-7 and V is TRBV7-8; D uncertain. There are 12 residues in the CDR3. V was clipped by 5 bases and J by 6 bases, with 11 bases between them. The germline V gene encodes CDR1 SGHVS and CDR2 FQNEAQ. CDR3 sequence (DNA): TGTGCCAGCAGCCATAACCCCTCCGAGCAGTACTTC. Its protein is CASSHNPSEQYF.

This clone was seen a handful of times. The rearrangement uses TRBV6-5 and TRBJ1-1; 8 bases are a match to TRBD1. CDR3 length equals 16 residues. Germline lookup yields CDR1 MNHEY and CDR2 SVGAGI. V was clipped by 2 bases and J by 1 base; unmatched bases: 6. The CDR3 is CASSYRVGQGNTEAFF. The DNA of the CDR3 is TGTGCCAGCAGTTACCGCGTTGGACAGGGGAACACTGAAGCTTTCTTT.

V is TRBV7-9 and J is TRBJ2-7; either TRBD1 or TRBD2 may fit D (5 bases each). The length of the CDR3 is 14 residues. Per the germline V gene, CDR1 is SEHNR and CDR2 is FQNEAQ (reference sequence). Trimming stripped 0 bases from V and 1 base from J, with 7 bases between. DNA for the CDR3: TGTGCCAGCAGCTTAGCAGAGGGGTCCTACGAGCAGTACTTC. Amino acids: CASSLAEGSYEQYF. The full variable domain, its missing parts supplied by reference TRBV7-9 and TRBJ2-7, is DTGVSQNPRHKITKRGQNVTFRCDPISEHNRLYWYRQTLGQGPEFLTYFQNEAQLEKSRLLSDRFSAERPKGSFSTLEIQRTEQGDSAMYLCASSLAEGSYEQYFGPGTRLTVT.

This clone has just a few counts. The chain joins TRBV6-7 to TRBJ2-2; 7 bases map to TRBD1. TRBV6-7 is reported as an ORF; its role is uncertain. This CDR3 comprises 20 residues. V trimming: 0 bases; J trimming: 1 base; junction bases outside the gene matches: 14. CDR3 nucleotides: TGTGCCAGCAGTTACTCGGATCAGGACAGGACGTGGCGGAACACCGGGGAGCTGTTTTTT. Translating gives CASSYSDQDRTWRNTGELFF.

The chain carries TRBV6-5 and TRBJ1-2, with D perhaps TRBD1 (5 bases). Germline lookup yields CDR1 MNHEY and CDR2 SVGAGI. The germline V and J ends were trimmed by 6 bases and 8 bases, with 19 bases remaining between them. The CDR3 runs 14 residues. DNA of the CDR3: TGTGCCAGCAGCGCCGAGTATAGGGGATGGGGCTACACCTTC. It encodes CASSAEYRGWGYTF.

The V gene is TRBV6-5, the J gene TRBJ1-2; 7 nucleotides agree with TRBD1. The CDR3 length is 14 residues. The germline CDR1 and CDR2 sequences are MNHEY and SVGAGI. V was clipped by 0 bases and J by 4 bases; unmatched bases: 2. CDR3 coding DNA: TGTGCCAGCAGTTACTCGGCAGGGGGCTATGGCTACACCTTC. Translated, it gives CASSYSAGGYGYTF.

This chain uses TRBV5-1 with TRBJ2-1, with TRBD1 identical over 7 bases. Germline assignment: CDR1 SGHRS and CDR2 YFSETQ. V shed 2 bases and J 2 bases; nucleotides not matched to a gene: 7. The length of the CDR3 is 16 residues. CDR3 bases: TGCGCCAGCAGCTTCCTACAGGGGTCCCCCTACAATGAGCAGTTCTTC. Its protein product is CASSFLQGSPYNEQFF.

This clone was observed a few times. V is TRBV6-5 and J is TRBJ2-5; 7 bases are shared with TRBD1. J gave up 3 bases and V 8 bases, and 0 bases lay outside the gene matches. This CDR3 is built from 11 residues. Per germline, CDR1 MNHEY and CDR2 SVGAGI. CDR3: CASGTEETQYF. The DNA for the CDR3 is TGTGCCAGCGGGACAGAAGAGACCCAGTACTTC.